The clone carrying this T cell receptor (beta chain) has a handful of counts. This sample stems from a study of control samples from healthy donors and cancer patients. The data were produced by immunoSEQ multiplex PCR, yet TCRdb's version contains in-frame clones alone and is incomplete. The sample has 70,000 to 90,000 clones; 94% are singletons. The CDR3 sequence is 12 residues long. V was pared by 6 bases and J by 6 bases, with 8 bases between. Per germline, CDR1 KGHSH and CDR2 LQKENI. This clonotype originated in a woman in her thirties or forties in good health. This chain uses TRBV18 with TRBJ2-2; no definite D call. Input material: blood. CDR3 bases: TGTGCCAGCTCCTCCTATTCCGGGGAGCTGTTTTTT. Translation gives CASSSYSGELFF.